Sequencing of this T cell receptor (beta chain) was carried out in a study of cytomegalovirus exposure and HLA in healthy donors. General study findings and limits: The number of N-insertions in an Asian-associated ancestry cluster was reportedly below the roughly 670-donor mean in a later analysis. The study assumed roughly uniform donor sequencing depth for presence/absence analyses. A later analysis found most CMV-associated TCR beta chains apparently HLA-restricted.

In the case of this clone: Its antigen is still unknown.

The study ran its PCR with 60 Vbeta and 13 Jbeta primers. Method: immunoSEQ multiplex PCR; TCRdb's copy keeps in-frame clones and lacks some. Found here are 180,000 or so clones, nearly 80% of them singletons; the top ten hold roughly an eighth. CDR1 is SGDLS and CDR2 is YYNGEE in the germline V gene. The CDR3 runs to 13 residues. J lost 8 bases, V lost 7 bases, and 9 bases had no gene match. This clonotype was obtained from a middle-aged man in good health and CMV-seropositive. The sample consisted of PBMCs. V gene TRBV9 combines with J gene TRBJ1-2; TRBD1 agrees at 9 bases. DNA for the CDR3: TGTGCCAGCGGCACAGGGGGCATAAGGGGCTACACCTTC. It codes for CASGTGGIRGYTF.